The rows below give T cell receptor beta chains drawn from one sample of a study of T-cell reconstitution after alpha-beta-depleted transplantation in children. TCRdb called the PCR reads again in MiXCR, with one record for every CDR3 protein. The profile covers roughly 100,000 distinct CDR3 sequences, with approximately 5.4% appearing a single time and 6% to 7% taken by the ten largest. This specimen consisted of PBMCs, mostly from graft donor cells, obtained 60 days after TCRalphabeta/CD19-depleted stem cell transplant. The receptor source for this set is a female patient aged 2 to 10 who had a stem cell transplant for Fanconi anemia, so the T cells may come from the graft donor. The CDR3 runs from the conserved cysteine through the conserved F or W. Each record gives: V gene, J gene, CDR3 protein.

TRBV7-8	TRBJ2-5	CASSLYVTSGSIAYQETQYF
TRBV20-1	TRBJ2-5	CSSIRGALYSLETQYF
TRBV15	TRBJ2-3	CATSIQPTSTDTQYF
TRBV7-2	TRBJ2-7	CASSLAGGPGEQYF
TRBV3-1	TRBJ1-5	CASSQGGWYDQPQHF
TRBV5-1	TRBJ2-3	CASRGQPLSGLAGTTDTQYF
TRBV24-1	TRBJ2-1	CATSDFGGNEQFF
TRBV13	TRBJ2-7	CASSSGDEGTYEQYF
TRBV28	TRBJ1-1	CASTRKRVRAFF
TRBV3-1	TRBJ2-1	CASSPGLARNEQFF
TRBV20-1	TRBJ2-7	CSARDPADTPYEQYF
TRBV12-3/TRBV12-4	TRBJ2-1	CASSFIRHEQFF
TRBV10-3	TRBJ2-6	CAISEFGQGSSGANVLTF
TRBV10-3	TRBJ1-2	CAISTTDYGYTF
TRBV11-1	TRBJ2-1	CASSLESGLAGGYNEQFF
TRBV29-1	TRBJ2-5	CSVDGGQETQYF
TRBV10-3	TRBJ2-5	CAISKQGSETQYF
TRBV20-1	TRBJ2-3	CSARAEFLDTQYF
TRBV29-1	TRBJ2-1	CSVLSGSSYNEQFF
TRBV3-1	TRBJ2-1	CASSQYTSGPKGPFF
TRBV7-9	TRBJ1-4	CASSLKSVNEKLFF